This TCR beta chain was identified in a study of shared clonotypes between healthy human individuals. Produced via immunoSEQ multiplex PCR; TCRdb's table is partial and in-frame only. The data show under 600,000 clones, almost 80% seen once. The V and J ends lost 4 bases and 0 bases respectively, with 5 bases between them. The CDR3 has 13 residues. In germline, CDR1 is SGHDN, CDR2 FVKESK. The source of this sequence is a woman between 40 and 50 years old in good health. Some clones in this sample may be carry-over from other donors' samples. The chain couples TRBV14 to TRBJ2-3; D uncertain. Sequenced input: PBMCs. The CDR3 DNA follows: TGTGCCAGCAGCCGGCCAAGCACAGATACGCAGTATTTT. As protein: CASSRPSTDTQYF.